These T cell receptor beta chains were read from a single sample in a study of blood T cells in healthy people across ages. MiXCR was run by TCRdb on the 5' RACE reads, yielding one entry per CDR3 protein. The table records some 730,000 distinct CDR3 sequences, 22% of them present only once. The sample was blood. Receptors were obtained from a man in his 70s in good health. CDR3s include the opening cysteine and the closing phenylalanine or tryptophan. A D gene is named only where the DNA matches it firmly. Clone size is shown for a subset of rows, as once, few, many or a class of expanded clone.

j_gene | v_gene | abundance | d_gene | CDR3nt | CDR3aa
TRBJ2-1 | TRBV28 | few | TRBD1 | TGTGCCAGCACCGTTTTGGGACAGGGCAGAGGGTACAATGAGCAGTTCTTC | CASTVLGQGRGYNEQFF
TRBJ2-5 | TRBV12-3/TRBV12-4 | NA | NA | TGTGCCAGCAGTTTACATCAGGGGCGGGAGACCCAGTACTTC | CASSLHQGRETQYF
TRBJ2-2 | TRBV4-1 | many | NA | TGCGCCAGCAGCCAAGCCGGGGAGCTGTTTTTT | CASSQAGELFF
TRBJ2-1 | TRBV6-4 | NA | TRBD2 | TGTGCCAGTGCTCCTAGCGGTTCATACAATGAGCAGTTCTTC | CASAPSGSYNEQFF
TRBJ2-5 | TRBV15 | few | NA | TGTGCCACCAGCAGAGATGGCAGACAAGAGACCCAGTACTTC | CATSRDGRQETQYF
TRBJ2-3 | TRBV5-1 | few | TRBD1 | TGCGCCAGCAGCTCACAGGGGGCGCCGCCAGATACGCAGTATTTT | CASSSQGAPPDTQYF
TRBJ1-6 | TRBV11-2 | NA | TRBD1 | TGTGCCAGCAGCTTAGTTGGAAAGACAGGGTTCTATAATTCACCCCTCCACTTT | CASSLVGKTGFYNSPLHF
TRBJ2-3 | TRBV5-1 | NA | TRBD1 | TGCGCCAGCCAGGGGGCGCACACAGATACGCAGTATTTT | CASQGAHTDTQYF
TRBJ1-5 | TRBV7-2 | many | TRBD1 | TGTGCCAGCAGCACCAGACAGGGCGGCCGTCAGCCCCAGCATTTT | CASSTRQGGRQPQHF
TRBJ2-7 | TRBV11-1 | few | TRBD1 | TGTGCCAGCAGCCCGGGACAGGGTGGCGAGCAGTACTTC | CASSPGQGGEQYF
TRBJ2-1 | TRBV28 | NA | NA | TGTGCCAGCAGTTTTTCAGGGGTATACAATGAGCAGTTCTTC | CASSFSGVYNEQFF
TRBJ2-1 | TRBV2 | NA | NA | TGTGCCAGCAGCGAGCTCAGGTACAAAGAGCAGTTCTTC | CASSELRYKEQFF
TRBJ2-3 | TRBV4-3 | NA | NA | TGCGCCAGCAGCCAAGAACGGAGGTCCCAAGATACGCAGTATTTT | CASSQERRSQDTQYF
TRBJ1-1 | TRBV21-1 | NA | NA | TGTGCCAGCAGCCTGGGCGCGGTGACTGAAGCTTTCTTT | CASSLGAVTEAFF
TRBJ1-1 | TRBV5-1 | NA | NA | TGCGCCAGCAGCGGATGGACGGATGACACTGAAGCTTTCTTT | CASSGWTDDTEAFF
TRBJ2-1 | TRBV20-1 | many | TRBD2 | TGCAGTGCCTCCACGCGGGGGGGGTACAATGAGCAGTTCTTC | CSASTRGGYNEQFF
TRBJ2-2 | TRBV5-1 | many | NA | TGCGCCAGCAGCGACGAAAGTTTCGGGGAGCTGTTTTTT | CASSDESFGELFF
TRBJ2-3 | TRBV7-3 | NA | TRBD2 | TGTGCCAGCAGCCAGGACACTTTGCGGGAGTTAGATACGCAGTATTTT | CASSQDTLRELDTQYF
TRBJ1-4 | TRBV21-1 | NA | NA | TGTGCCAGCACCAAAGCCCGGACAGGGGGGGATGAAAAACTGCTTTTT | CASTKARTGGDEKLLF
TRBJ2-5 | TRBV7-2 | few | NA | TGTGCCAGCAGCTTAATGCGGGAAGAGACCCAGTACTTC | CASSLMREETQYF
TRBJ2-3 | TRBV10-3 | NA | TRBD2 | TGTGCCCTCGCGGAGCGGGACGCCACAGATACGCAGTATTTT | CALAERDATDTQYF
TRBJ2-3 | TRBV6-5 | NA | TRBD2 | TGTGCCAGCAGTAAACTTAGCGGGAGTGGCACAGATACGCAGTATTTT | CASSKLSGSGTDTQYF
TRBJ1-1 | TRBV7-2 | NA | NA | TGTGCCAGCAGCTTACAGGGTTACGCTGAAGCTTTCTTT | CASSLQGYAEAFF
TRBJ2-3 | TRBV5-6 | NA | TRBD1 | TGTGCCAGCAGCTTTACAGGGGGCCCCACAGATACGCAGTATTTT | CASSFTGGPTDTQYF
TRBJ2-1 | TRBV9 | many | NA | TGTGCCAGCAGCACCCAGACAGGGAGGCCCTACAATGAGCAGTTCTTC | CASSTQTGRPYNEQFF
TRBJ1-1 | TRBV7-9 | many | NA | TGTGCCAGCAGCCGGACAGCTGAAGCTTTCTTT | CASSRTAEAFF
TRBJ2-3 | TRBV24-1 | NA | TRBD1 | TGTGCCACCAGTCCGGACAGGGGGACAGATACGCAGTATTTT | CATSPDRGTDTQYF
TRBJ1-1 | TRBV6-5 | few | NA | TGTGCCAGCAGTTACTCTGGACAGATGAACACTGAAGCTTTCTTT | CASSYSGQMNTEAFF
TRBJ2-3 | TRBV20-1 | NA | TRBD2 | TGCAGTGCGGATACTAGCGGGGACACAGATACGCAGTATTTT | CSADTSGDTDTQYF
TRBJ1-1 | TRBV12-3/TRBV12-4 | NA | NA | TGTGCCAGCAGTCCCAGGGTTTTGAACACTGAAGCTTTCTTT | CASSPRVLNTEAFF
TRBJ1-2 | TRBV24-1 | NA | TRBD1 | TGTGCCACCAGTGAGCCCGGGACAGACTATGGCTACACCTTC | CATSEPGTDYGYTF
TRBJ2-3 | TRBV20-1 | few | NA | TGCAGTGCTAGAGGTCCGGGCGCCCACACAGATACGCAGTATTTT | CSARGPGAHTDTQYF
TRBJ2-1 | TRBV2 | few | NA | TGTGCCAGCAGCGAGACTGACAATGAGCAGTTCTTC | CASSETDNEQFF
TRBJ2-5 | TRBV20-1 | NA | NA | TGCAGTGCCAGCGGCAGGCTTAAGGGAACTAAGGAGACCCAGTACTTC | CSASGRLKGTKETQYF
TRBJ2-1 | TRBV24-1 | NA | NA | TGTGCCACCAGTGACGCCTCGGGGAGGACCCCCTACAATGAGCAGTTCTTC | CATSDASGRTPYNEQFF
TRBJ2-5 | TRBV14 | NA | NA | TGTGCCAGCAGCCAAGTTCAGCAAGAGACCCAGTACTTC | CASSQVQQETQYF
TRBJ1-1 | TRBV18 | NA | TRBD1 | TGTGCCAGCTCTTTCGGGACAGGGATGAACACTGAAGCTTTCTTT | CASSFGTGMNTEAFF
TRBJ1-1 | TRBV9 | few | NA | TGTGCCAGCAACCTACATGAAGCTTTCTTT | CASNLHEAFF
TRBJ2-7 | TRBV6-2/TRBV6-3 | NA | NA | TGTGCCAGCAGTTACCGGAGCAGCGGCAGCTACTACGAGCAGTACTTC | CASSYRSSGSYYEQYF
TRBJ2-1 | TRBV24-1 | NA | NA | TGTGCCACCAGTGATTTGGGGGGAGATGAGCAGTTCTTC | CATSDLGGDEQFF
TRBJ2-7 | TRBV10-3 | NA | TRBD1 | TGTGCCATCAGTCCTCCGGGACAGGGGGCCTACGAGCAGTACTTC | CAISPPGQGAYEQYF
TRBJ2-5 | TRBV2 | NA | NA | TGTGCCAGCAGTGAATCGAGTTTCGGGACCCAGTACTTC | CASSESSFGTQYF
TRBJ1-5 | TRBV28 | many | NA | TGTGCCAGCAGTAGTGGCAATCAGCCCCAGCATTTT | CASSSGNQPQHF
TRBJ1-1 | TRBV20-1 | few | TRBD1 | TGCAGTGCTAGAGACCCTACTACAGGGGACACTGAAGCTTTCTTT | CSARDPTTGDTEAFF
TRBJ2-3 | TRBV19 | few | TRBD2 | TGTGCCAGTAGTCCTAGCGGGATCCCGGCAGATACGCAGTATTTT | CASSPSGIPADTQYF
TRBJ1-4 | TRBV6-5 | many | NA | TGTGCCAGCAGTTACTCGACCAGGCCTAATGAAAAACTGTTTTTT | CASSYSTRPNEKLFF
TRBJ1-2 | TRBV12-3/TRBV12-4 | NA | NA | TGTGCCAGCAGTTTAGGAGGGGGTATAGGCTACACCTTC | CASSLGGGIGYTF
TRBJ2-5 | TRBV6-2/TRBV6-3 | NA | NA | TGTGCCAGCAGAGGTTTAGGGATGGGTTCGGAGACCCAGTACTTC | CASRGLGMGSETQYF
TRBJ2-3 | TRBV24-1 | NA | NA | TGTGCCACCAGTGAGCCCGACAGACCCACAGATACGCAGTATTTT | CATSEPDRPTDTQYF
TRBJ2-7 | TRBV3-1 | NA | NA | TGTGCCAGCAGCCAGGGCGGGACTCTCTACGAGCAGTACTTC | CASSQGGTLYEQYF
TRBJ2-3 | TRBV12-3/TRBV12-4 | NA | NA | TGTGCCAGCAGTTTAGGATATAGAGCAGATACGCAGTATTTT | CASSLGYRADTQYF
TRBJ2-3 | TRBV11-3 | NA | NA | TGTGCCAGCAGCTTACCTAGCGAGGGGACAGATACGCAGTATTTT | CASSLPSEGTDTQYF
TRBJ2-5 | TRBV7-9 | few | NA | TGTGCCAGCAGCTTAGATTCGAGGGTGCAGTACTTC | CASSLDSRVQYF
TRBJ2-1 | TRBV24-1 | many | NA | TGTGCCACCAGTGATGGGGACTCTAACAATGAGCAGTTCTTC | CATSDGDSNNEQFF
TRBJ1-2 | TRBV6-1 | NA | NA | TGTGCCAGCAGTGAAATTGTGGGGACGGATGGCTACACCTTC | CASSEIVGTDGYTF
TRBJ2-5 | TRBV20-1 | NA | NA | TGCAGTGCTAGACCGACCTACCAAGAGACCCAGTACTTC | CSARPTYQETQYF
TRBJ2-4 | TRBV5-4 | NA | TRBD2 | TGTGCCAGCAGCCGTACCGGGACTAGCGTTTCCAAAAACATTCAGTACTTC | CASSRTGTSVSKNIQYF